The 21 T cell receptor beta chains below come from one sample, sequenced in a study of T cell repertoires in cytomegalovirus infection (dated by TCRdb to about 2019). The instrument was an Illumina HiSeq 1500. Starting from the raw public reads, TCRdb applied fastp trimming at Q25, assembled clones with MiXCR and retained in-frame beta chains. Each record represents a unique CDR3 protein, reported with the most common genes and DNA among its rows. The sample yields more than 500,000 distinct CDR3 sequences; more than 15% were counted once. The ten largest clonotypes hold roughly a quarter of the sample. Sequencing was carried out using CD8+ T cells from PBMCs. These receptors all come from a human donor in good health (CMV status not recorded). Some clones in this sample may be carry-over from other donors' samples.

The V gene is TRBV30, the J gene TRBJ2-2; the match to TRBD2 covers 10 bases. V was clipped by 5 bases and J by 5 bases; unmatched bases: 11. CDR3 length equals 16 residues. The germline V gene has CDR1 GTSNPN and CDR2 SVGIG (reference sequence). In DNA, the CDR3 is TGTGCCTGGGACCAAGCTAGCGGGAGTCATACCGGGGAGCTGTTTTTT. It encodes CAWDQASGSHTGELFF.

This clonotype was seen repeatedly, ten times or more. CDR3 bases: TGCGCCAGCAGCCGGACTAGCGGGGGGGTTAGCACAGATACGCAGTATTTT. It encodes CASSRTSGGVSTDTQYF. The chain is built from TRBV4-1 and TRBJ2-3, with 15 bases fitting TRBD2. The germline V gene has CDR1 MGHRA and CDR2 YSYEKL. The CDR3 extends over 17 amino acids. The V and J ends lost 4 bases and 0 bases, in that order; junction bases with no gene match: 2.

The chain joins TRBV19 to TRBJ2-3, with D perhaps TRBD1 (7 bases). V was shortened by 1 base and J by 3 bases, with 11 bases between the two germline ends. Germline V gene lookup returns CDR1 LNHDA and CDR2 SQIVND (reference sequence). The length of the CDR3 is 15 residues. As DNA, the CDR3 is TGTGCCAGTAGTATAGCGGAGGGGGCAACAGATACGCAGTATTTT. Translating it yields CASSIAEGATDTQYF.

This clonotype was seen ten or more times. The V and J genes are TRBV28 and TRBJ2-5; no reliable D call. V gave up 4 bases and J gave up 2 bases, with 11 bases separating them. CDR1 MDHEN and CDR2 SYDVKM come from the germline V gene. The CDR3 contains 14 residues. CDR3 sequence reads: CASSSILQQETQYF. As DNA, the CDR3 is TGTGCCAGCAGTTCTATCCTGCAACAAGAGACCCAGTACTTC.

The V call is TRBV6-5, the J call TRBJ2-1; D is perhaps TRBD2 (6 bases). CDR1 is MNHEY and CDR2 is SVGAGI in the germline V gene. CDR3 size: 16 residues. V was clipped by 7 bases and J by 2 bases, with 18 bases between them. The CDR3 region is CASTRDGGIAYNEQFF. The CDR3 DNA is TGTGCCAGCACCAGGGACGGGGGAATAGCCTACAATGAGCAGTTCTTC.

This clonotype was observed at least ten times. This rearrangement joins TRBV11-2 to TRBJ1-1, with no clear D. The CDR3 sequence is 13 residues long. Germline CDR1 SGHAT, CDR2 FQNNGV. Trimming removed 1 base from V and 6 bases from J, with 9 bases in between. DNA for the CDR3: TGTGCCAGCAGCTTAGGGGGTATCCCTGAAGCTTTCTTT. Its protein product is CASSLGGIPEAFF.

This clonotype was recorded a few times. CDR3 sequence (DNA): TGTGCCAGCAGCTTCAGTGGGAGGACTAATGAAAAACTGTTTTTT. This encodes CASSFSGRTNEKLFF. This sequence joins TRBV7-9 and TRBJ1-4, with D hard to call. Trimming removed 3 bases from V and 2 bases from J, with 10 bases in between. The CDR3 consists of 15 residues. The germline CDR1 and CDR2 sequences are SEHNR and FQNEAQ (reference sequence).

The CDR3 is CATSSVDSYFYNEQFF. The CDR3 DNA follows: TGTGCCACCAGTTCCGTCGACAGTTACTTCTACAATGAGCAGTTCTTC. The chain joins TRBV24-1 to TRBJ2-1; a weak D match, TRBD1 (5 bases). Trimming took off 6 bases at V and 3 bases at J, with 17 bases between the two ends. Germline CDR1 and CDR2: KGHDR and SFDVKD. CDR3 length: 16 residues.

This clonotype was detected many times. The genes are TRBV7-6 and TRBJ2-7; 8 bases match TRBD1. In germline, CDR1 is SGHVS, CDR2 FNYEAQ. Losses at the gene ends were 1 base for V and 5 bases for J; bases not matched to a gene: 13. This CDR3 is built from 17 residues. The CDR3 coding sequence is TGTGCCAGCAGCTTAGTCTCAGGGGCAGGGGGCCTGAACGAGCAGTACTTC. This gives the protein CASSLVSGAGGLNEQYF.

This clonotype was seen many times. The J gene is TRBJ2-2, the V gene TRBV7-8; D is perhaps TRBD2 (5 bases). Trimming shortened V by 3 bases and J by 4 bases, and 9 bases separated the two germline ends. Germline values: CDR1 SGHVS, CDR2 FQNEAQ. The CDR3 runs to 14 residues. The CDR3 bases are TGTGCCAGCAGCTTTCGCCTAGCCACCGGGGAGCTGTTTTTT. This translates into CASSFRLATGELFF.

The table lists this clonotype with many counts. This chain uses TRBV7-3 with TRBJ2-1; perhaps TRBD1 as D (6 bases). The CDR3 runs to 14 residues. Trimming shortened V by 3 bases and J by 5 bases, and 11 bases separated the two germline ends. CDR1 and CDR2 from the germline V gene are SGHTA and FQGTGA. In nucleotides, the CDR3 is TGTGCCAGCAGCTTCGGGAAGGGGGACAATGAGCAGTTCTTC. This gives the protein CASSFGKGDNEQFF.

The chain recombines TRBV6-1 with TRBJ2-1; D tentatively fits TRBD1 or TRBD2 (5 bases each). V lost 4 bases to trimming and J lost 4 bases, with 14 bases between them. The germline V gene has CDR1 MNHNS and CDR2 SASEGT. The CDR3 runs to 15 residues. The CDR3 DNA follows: TGTGCCAGCAGTGCGCTCGGGACGGCTTACAATGAGCAGTTCTTC. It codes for CASSALGTAYNEQFF.

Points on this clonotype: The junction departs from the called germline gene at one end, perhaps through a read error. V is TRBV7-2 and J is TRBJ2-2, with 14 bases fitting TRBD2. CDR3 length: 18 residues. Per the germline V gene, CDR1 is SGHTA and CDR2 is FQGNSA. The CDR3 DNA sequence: TGTGCAAGCAGCTCGGGACTAGCGGGAGACCACGGAACCTGGGAGCTGTTTTTT. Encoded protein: CASSSGLAGDHGTWELFF.

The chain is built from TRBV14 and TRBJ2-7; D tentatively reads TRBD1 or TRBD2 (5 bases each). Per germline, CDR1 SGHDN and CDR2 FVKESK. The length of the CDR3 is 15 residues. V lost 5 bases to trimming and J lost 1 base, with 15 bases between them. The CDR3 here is CASSMGVQRSYEQYF. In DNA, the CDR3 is TGTGCCAGCAGCATGGGGGTTCAGCGATCCTACGAGCAGTACTTC.

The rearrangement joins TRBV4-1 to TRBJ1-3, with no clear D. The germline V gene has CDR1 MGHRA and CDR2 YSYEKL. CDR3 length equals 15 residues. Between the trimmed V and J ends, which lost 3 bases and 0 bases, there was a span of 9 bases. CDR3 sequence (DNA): TGCGCCAGCAGCCAGGACCTGCCCTCTGGAAACACCATATATTTT. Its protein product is CASSQDLPSGNTIYF.

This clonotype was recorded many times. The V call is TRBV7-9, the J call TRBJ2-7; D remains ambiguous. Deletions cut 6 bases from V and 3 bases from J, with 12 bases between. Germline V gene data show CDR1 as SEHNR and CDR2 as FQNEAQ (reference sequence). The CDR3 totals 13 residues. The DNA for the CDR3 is TGTGCCAGCAGTGCCCTTGGCGGCTACGAGCAGTACTTC. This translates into CASSALGGYEQYF.

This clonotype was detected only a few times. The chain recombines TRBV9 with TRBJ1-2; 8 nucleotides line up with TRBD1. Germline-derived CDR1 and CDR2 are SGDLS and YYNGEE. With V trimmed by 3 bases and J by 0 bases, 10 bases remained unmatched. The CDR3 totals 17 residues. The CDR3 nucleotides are TGTGCCAGCAGCGCTCAAACCAGGGGGCTAGCTAACTATGGCTACACCTTC. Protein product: CASSAQTRGLANYGYTF.

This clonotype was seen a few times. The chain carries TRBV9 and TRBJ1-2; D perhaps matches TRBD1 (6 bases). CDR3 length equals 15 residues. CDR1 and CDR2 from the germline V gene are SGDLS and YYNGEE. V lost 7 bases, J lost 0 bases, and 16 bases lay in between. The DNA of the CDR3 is TGTGCCAGCGCGGCAGGGGCTGTATCTAACTATGGCTACACCTTC. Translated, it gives CASAAGAVSNYGYTF.

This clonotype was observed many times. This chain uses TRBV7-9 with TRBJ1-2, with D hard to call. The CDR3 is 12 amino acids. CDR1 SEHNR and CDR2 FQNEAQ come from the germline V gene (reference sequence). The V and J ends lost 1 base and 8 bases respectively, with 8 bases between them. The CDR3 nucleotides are TGTGCCAGCAGCTTAGGTGCAGAAGGCTACACCTTC. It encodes CASSLGAEGYTF.

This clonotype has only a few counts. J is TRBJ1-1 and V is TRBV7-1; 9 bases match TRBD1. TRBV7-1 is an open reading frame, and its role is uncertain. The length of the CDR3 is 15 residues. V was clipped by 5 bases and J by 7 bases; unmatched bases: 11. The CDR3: CASSPIRTGVFEAFF. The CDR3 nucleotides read TGTGCCAGCAGCCCTATCAGGACAGGGGTGTTTGAAGCTTTCTTT.

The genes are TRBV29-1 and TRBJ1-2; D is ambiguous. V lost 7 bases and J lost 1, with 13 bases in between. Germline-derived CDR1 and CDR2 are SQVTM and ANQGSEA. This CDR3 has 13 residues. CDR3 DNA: TGCAGCGCCGGTTCGGGCTTTAACTATGGCTACACCTTC. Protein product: CSAGSGFNYGYTF. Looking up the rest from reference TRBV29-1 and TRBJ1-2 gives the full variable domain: SAVISQKPSRDICQRGTSLTIQCQVDSQVTMMFWYRQQPGQSLTLIATANQGSEATYESGFVIDKFPISRPNLTFSTLTVSNMSPEDSSIYLCSAGSGFNYGYTFGSGTRLTVV.